These T cell receptor beta chains were read from a single sample in a study of T cell responses to AZD1222 COVID-19 vaccine. Here immunoSEQ multiplex PCR was the method, and the copy in TCRdb shows in-frame clones only, minus some. Of about 100,000 clones in the sample, around nine tenths are singletons; the top ten hold about a sixth. The sequencing here drew on peripheral blood, taken on day 0 of AZD1222 vaccination. Receptor source: an adult in good health. CDR3s include the opening cysteine and the closing phenylalanine or tryptophan. D genes are given only for firm matches. Clone size is not always given. Where it is, it says once, few, many or a class for expanded clones.

V	size	D	J	CDR3	DNA
TRBV4-3	-	-	TRBJ2-2	CASSQDSGDGELFF	TGCGCCAGCAGCCAAGATTCCGGCGATGGGGAGCTGTTTTTT
TRBV6-5	once	-	TRBJ1-4	CASSYRHPNEKLFF	TGTGCCAGCAGTTACAGGCACCCTAATGAAAAACTGTTTTTT
TRBV3-1/TRBV3-2	-	TRBD1	TRBJ1-5	CASSQDYGDRVNQPQHF	TGTGCCAGCAGCCAAGATTACGGGGACAGAGTTAATCAGCCCCAGCATTTT
TRBV6-6	-	TRBD1	TRBJ2-5	CASTLDRPETQYF	TGTGCCAGCACCCTGGACAGGCCTGAGACCCAGTACTTC
TRBV6-2/TRBV6-3	-	-	TRBJ2-7	CASSYFYQTRYEQYF	TGTGCCAGCAGTTACTTCTACCAGACCCGCTACGAGCAGTACTTC
TRBV25-1	-	-	TRBJ1-6	CASSPQGFSSPLHF	TGTGCCAGCAGCCCGCAGGGGTTTAGTTCACCCCTCCACTTT
TRBV6-1	-	-	TRBJ2-7	CASSENRVEQYF	TGTGCCAGCAGTGAGAACAGGGTCGAGCAGTACTTC
TRBV5-1	-	-	TRBJ2-7	CASSLETVATYEQYF	TGCGCCAGCAGCTTGGAAACAGTCGCAACGTACGAGCAGTACTTC
TRBV5-1	-	-	TRBJ1-1	CASSPRAGNHEAFF	TGCGCCAGCAGCCCGAGGGCGGGGAACCACGAAGCTTTCTTT
TRBV27	-	-	TRBJ1-6	CASSATRGYRALHF	TGTGCCAGCAGTGCAACCCGGGGGTATCGAGCCCTCCACTTT
TRBV5-1	-	-	TRBJ2-5	CASSLGPGTDEETQYF	TGCGCCAGCAGCTTGGGCCCCGGGACGGATGAAGAGACCCAGTACTTC
TRBV9	-	TRBD1	TRBJ2-1	CASSLDRGDEQFF	TGTGCCAGCAGCCTCGACAGGGGCGATGAGCAGTTCTTC
TRBV5-4	once	-	TRBJ1-2	CASSRGEVRKNGYTF	TGTGCCAGCAGCCGGGGGGAGGTCCGTAAAAATGGCTACACCTTC
TRBV18	-	TRBD1	TRBJ1-1	CASSPTLPGQMNTEAFF	TGTGCCAGCTCACCAACTCTTCCGGGACAGATGAACACTGAAGCTTTCTTT
TRBV19	-	TRBD2	TRBJ2-1	CASSIGGRAYNEQFF	TGTGCCAGTAGTATTGGCGGGAGGGCCTACAATGAGCAGTTCTTC
TRBV28	-	-	TRBJ1-2	CASNIGYGYTF	TGTGCCAGCAATATAGGCTATGGCTACACCTTC
TRBV5-1	-	TRBD1	TRBJ2-7	CASWGTGGNEQYF	TGCGCCAGCTGGGGCACAGGGGGGAACGAGCAGTACTTC
TRBV21-1	-	-	TRBJ1-2	CASRLRHGRSAGYTF	TGTGCCAGCAGACTAAGGCACGGCAGGAGCGCTGGCTACACCTTC
TRBV2	-	TRBD2	TRBJ2-3	CASSVLAGEDTQYF	TGTGCCAGCAGTGTCTTAGCGGGGGAGGATACGCAGTATTTT
TRBV3-1/TRBV3-2	-	-	TRBJ1-5	CASSQDWGPGGNQPQHF	TGTGCCAGCAGCCAAGATTGGGGGCCTGGGGGTAATCAGCCCCAGCATTTT
TRBV25-1	-	-	TRBJ1-1	CASSAQGFGLGTEAFF	TGTGCCAGCAGTGCTCAGGGGTTCGGTCTTGGCACTGAAGCTTTCTTT
TRBV7-8	-	-	TRBJ1-1	CASSLRQKNTEAFF	TGTGCCAGCAGCCTAAGACAGAAGAACACTGAAGCTTTCTTT
TRBV5-1	-	-	TRBJ2-3	CASRRIWTQYF	TGCGCCAGCAGACGTATATGGACGCAGTATTTT
TRBV6-5	-	TRBD1	TRBJ1-1	CASRPSIDRGTEAFF	TGTGCCAGCAGACCATCAATCGACAGGGGAACTGAAGCTTTCTTT
TRBV6-5	-	TRBD2	TRBJ2-7	CASSYERTSGSRYF	TGTGCCAGCAGTTACGAGCGGACTAGCGGGAGCCGGTACTTC
TRBV11-2	-	-	TRBJ1-1	CASSPHTGNTEAFF	TGTGCCAGCAGCCCGCACACAGGGAACACTGAAGCTTTCTTT